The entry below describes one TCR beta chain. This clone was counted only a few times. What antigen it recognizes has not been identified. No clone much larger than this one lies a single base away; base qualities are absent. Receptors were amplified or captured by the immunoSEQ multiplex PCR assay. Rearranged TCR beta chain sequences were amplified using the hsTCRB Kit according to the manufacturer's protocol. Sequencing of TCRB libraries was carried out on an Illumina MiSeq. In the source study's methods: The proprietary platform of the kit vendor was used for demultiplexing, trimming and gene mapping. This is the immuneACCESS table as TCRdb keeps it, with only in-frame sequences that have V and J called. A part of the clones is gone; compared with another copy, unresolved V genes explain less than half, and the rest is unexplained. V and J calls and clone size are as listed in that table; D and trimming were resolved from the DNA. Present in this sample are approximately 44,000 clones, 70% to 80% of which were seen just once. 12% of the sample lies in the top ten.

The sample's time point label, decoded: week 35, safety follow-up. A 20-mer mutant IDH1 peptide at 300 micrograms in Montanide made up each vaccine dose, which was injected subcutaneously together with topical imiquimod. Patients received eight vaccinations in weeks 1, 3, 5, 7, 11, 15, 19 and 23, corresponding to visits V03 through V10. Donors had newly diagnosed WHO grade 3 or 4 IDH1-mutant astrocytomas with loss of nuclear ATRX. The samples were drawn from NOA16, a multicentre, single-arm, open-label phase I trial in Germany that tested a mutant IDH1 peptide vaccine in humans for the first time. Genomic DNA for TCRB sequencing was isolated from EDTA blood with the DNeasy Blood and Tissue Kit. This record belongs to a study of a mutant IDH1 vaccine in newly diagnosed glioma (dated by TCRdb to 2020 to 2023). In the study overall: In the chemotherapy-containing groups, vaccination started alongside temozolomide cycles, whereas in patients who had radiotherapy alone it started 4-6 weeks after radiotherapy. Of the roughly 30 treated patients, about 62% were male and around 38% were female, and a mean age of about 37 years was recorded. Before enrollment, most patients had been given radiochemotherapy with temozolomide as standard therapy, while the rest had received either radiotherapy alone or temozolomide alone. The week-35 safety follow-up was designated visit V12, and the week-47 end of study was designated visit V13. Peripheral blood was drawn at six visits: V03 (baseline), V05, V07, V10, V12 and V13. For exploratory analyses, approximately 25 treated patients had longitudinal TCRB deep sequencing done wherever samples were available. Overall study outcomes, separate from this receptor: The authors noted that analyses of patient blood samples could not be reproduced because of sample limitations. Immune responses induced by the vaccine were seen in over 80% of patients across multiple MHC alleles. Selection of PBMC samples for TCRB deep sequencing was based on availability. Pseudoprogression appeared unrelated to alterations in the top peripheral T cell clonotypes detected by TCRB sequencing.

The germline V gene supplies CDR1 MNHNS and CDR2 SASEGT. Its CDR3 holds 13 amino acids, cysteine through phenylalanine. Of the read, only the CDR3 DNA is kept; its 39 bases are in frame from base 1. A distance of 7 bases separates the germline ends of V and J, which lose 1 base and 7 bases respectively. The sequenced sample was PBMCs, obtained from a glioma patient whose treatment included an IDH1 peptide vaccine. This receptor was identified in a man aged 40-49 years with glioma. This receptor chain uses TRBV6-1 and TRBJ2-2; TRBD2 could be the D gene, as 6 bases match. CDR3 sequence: CASSEGGVGELFF. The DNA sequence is TGTGCCAGCAGTGAAGGGGGGGTCGGGGAGCTGTTTTTT.